This is a list of T cell receptor beta chains from one sample in a study of blood T cell repertoires in COVID-19. Here immunoSEQ multiplex PCR was the method, and the copy in TCRdb shows in-frame clones only, minus some. The repertoire holds 80,000 to 100,000 clones, with about 86% as singletons. Sequenced input: peripheral blood. These receptors all stem from a woman in her sixties or seventies in a cohort sampled during active or convalescent COVID-19. Each CDR3 is given with its conserved first and last residue. D genes are given only for firm matches. Part of the rows lack a size; the others show once, few, many or a class for expanded clones.

v_call: TRBV28; d_call: .; j_call: TRBJ1-5; clone_size: once; cdr3_nt: TGTGCCAGCAGTTTATCCCCCGCAGCGGGTGCTGGACAGCCCCAGCATTTT; cdr3_aa: CASSLSPAAGAGQPQHF
v_call: TRBV19; d_call: .; j_call: TRBJ1-3; clone_size: .; cdr3_nt: TGTGCCAGTAGTATGGACAGTACAACTGGAAACACCATATATTTT; cdr3_aa: CASSMDSTTGNTIYF
v_call: TRBV5-6; d_call: TRBD2; j_call: TRBJ2-7; clone_size: .; cdr3_nt: TGTGCCAGCAGTCCTCTAGCGGGAGGCGCCTACGAGCAGTACTTC; cdr3_aa: CASSPLAGGAYEQYF
v_call: TRBV19; d_call: TRBD1; j_call: TRBJ1-1; clone_size: .; cdr3_nt: TGTGCCAGTAGTATGGACAGGGTGCGGAACACTGAAGCTTTCTTT; cdr3_aa: CASSMDRVRNTEAFF
v_call: TRBV2; d_call: TRBD2; j_call: TRBJ2-2; clone_size: .; cdr3_nt: TGTGCCAGCAGTGAAGCGCTTGCGGGGGCCGGGGAGCTGTTTTTT; cdr3_aa: CASSEALAGAGELFF
v_call: TRBV2; d_call: TRBD1; j_call: TRBJ1-5; clone_size: .; cdr3_nt: TGTGCCAGCAGTCTAACAGGGGATAGCAATCAGCCCCAGCATTTT; cdr3_aa: CASSLTGDSNQPQHF
v_call: TRBV20-1; d_call: .; j_call: TRBJ2-5; clone_size: .; cdr3_nt: TGCAGTGCTGAGTACCAAGAGACCCAGTACTTC; cdr3_aa: CSAEYQETQYF
v_call: TRBV25-1; d_call: .; j_call: TRBJ2-7; clone_size: .; cdr3_nt: TGTGCCAGCTCGATTAGCCTCTCCTACGAGCAGTACTTC; cdr3_aa: CASSISLSYEQYF
v_call: TRBV19; d_call: .; j_call: TRBJ2-6; clone_size: few; cdr3_nt: TGTGCCAGTAGTAATATAGGGGGACGCCGCTCTGGGGCCAACGTCCTGACTTTC; cdr3_aa: CASSNIGGRRSGANVLTF
v_call: TRBV5-8; d_call: TRBD2; j_call: TRBJ2-3; clone_size: .; cdr3_nt: TGTGCCAGCAGCCTGGGTAGCGGGGGCCCCTCGGATACGCAGTATTTT; cdr3_aa: CASSLGSGGPSDTQYF
v_call: TRBV2; d_call: TRBD1; j_call: TRBJ1-1; clone_size: .; cdr3_nt: TGTGCCAGCAGGGGGGGCCCGACAGGGAGGAAGAACACTGAAGCTTTCTTT; cdr3_aa: CASRGGPTGRKNTEAFF
v_call: TRBV2; d_call: TRBD2; j_call: TRBJ2-1; clone_size: .; cdr3_nt: TGTGCCAGCAGTGAAGGGACTAGCGGGAGATTGCAGTTCTTC; cdr3_aa: CASSEGTSGRLQFF
v_call: TRBV6-6; d_call: .; j_call: TRBJ1-2; clone_size: few; cdr3_nt: TGTGCCAGCAGTTACTCCAGCGGGGGGGACTATGGCTACACCTTC; cdr3_aa: CASSYSSGGDYGYTF
v_call: TRBV3-1/TRBV3-2; d_call: .; j_call: TRBJ1-6; clone_size: .; cdr3_nt: TGTGCCAGCAGCCAAGTCACAAGGGGGGGTTCACCCCTCCACTTT; cdr3_aa: CASSQVTRGGSPLHF
v_call: TRBV6-6; d_call: TRBD1; j_call: TRBJ1-1; clone_size: .; cdr3_nt: TGTGCCAGCAGGCGGACAGGGCAGAGCACTGAAGCTTTCTTT; cdr3_aa: CASRRTGQSTEAFF
v_call: TRBV21-1; d_call: .; j_call: TRBJ1-3; clone_size: .; cdr3_nt: TGTGAAAATCTCCATGAGGGGGTCACTGGAAACACCATATATTTT; cdr3_aa: CENLHEGVTGNTIYF
v_call: TRBV20-1; d_call: .; j_call: TRBJ1-5; clone_size: .; cdr3_nt: TGCAGTGCTAGTCGGGGGAATCAGCCCCAGCATTTT; cdr3_aa: CSASRGNQPQHF
v_call: TRBV6-1; d_call: .; j_call: TRBJ1-4; clone_size: .; cdr3_nt: TGTGCCAGCAGTGACCTGTTGATGAGAGAAAAACTGTTTTTT; cdr3_aa: CASSDLLMREKLFF
v_call: TRBV18; d_call: TRBD1; j_call: TRBJ1-5; clone_size: .; cdr3_nt: TGTGCCAGCTCACCGGGTACAGGGGTGGGCAATCAGCCCCAGCATTTT; cdr3_aa: CASSPGTGVGNQPQHF
v_call: TRBV7-8; d_call: .; j_call: TRBJ2-1; clone_size: few; cdr3_nt: TGTGCCAGCAGCTTAAGCAGGGATGAGCAGTTCTTC; cdr3_aa: CASSLSRDEQFF
v_call: TRBV18; d_call: .; j_call: TRBJ1-1; clone_size: .; cdr3_nt: TGTGCCAGCTCACCGGCGGTGTACACTGAAGCTTTCTTT; cdr3_aa: CASSPAVYTEAFF
v_call: TRBV10-3; d_call: TRBD2; j_call: TRBJ2-6; clone_size: .; cdr3_nt: TGTGCCATCGGGGGGGTAATAGGCTCTGGGGCCAACGTCCTGACTTTC; cdr3_aa: CAIGGVIGSGANVLTF
v_call: TRBV10-3; d_call: TRBD1; j_call: TRBJ2-5; clone_size: .; cdr3_nt: TGTGCCATCAGCTCAGGGGGCGTAGGAGAGACCCAGTACTTC; cdr3_aa: CAISSGGVGETQYF
v_call: TRBV7-2; d_call: .; j_call: TRBJ2-3; clone_size: .; cdr3_nt: TGTGCCAGCATCCCCCTAGGCATCAGATCAGCAGATACGCAGTATTTT; cdr3_aa: CASIPLGIRSADTQYF
v_call: TRBV5-4; d_call: TRBD1; j_call: TRBJ1-2; clone_size: .; cdr3_nt: TGTGCCAGCAGCCCTGCCGGGACAGACTATGGCTACACCTTC; cdr3_aa: CASSPAGTDYGYTF
v_call: TRBV6-5; d_call: TRBD1; j_call: TRBJ1-6; clone_size: .; cdr3_nt: TGTGCCATCCAGGCAGGGGGTAATTCACCCCTCCACTTT; cdr3_aa: CAIQAGGNSPLHF
v_call: TRBV12-3/TRBV12-4; d_call: .; j_call: TRBJ2-7; clone_size: .; cdr3_nt: TGTGCCAGCAGTTTACAGGGTGGCTACGAGCAGTACTTC; cdr3_aa: CASSLQGGYEQYF
v_call: TRBV5-1; d_call: .; j_call: TRBJ2-7; clone_size: .; cdr3_nt: TGCGCCAGCAGCTTGGACCCCTCCAACTCCCTCGAGCAGTACTTC; cdr3_aa: CASSLDPSNSLEQYF
v_call: TRBV27; d_call: .; j_call: TRBJ2-4; clone_size: .; cdr3_nt: TGTGCCAGCAGTTTGGCAGCCAAAAACATTCAGTACTTC; cdr3_aa: CASSLAAKNIQYF
v_call: TRBV5-1; d_call: .; j_call: TRBJ1-2; clone_size: .; cdr3_nt: TGCGCCAGCAGCTTGGCCTCCCTAGAGTATGGCTACACCTTC; cdr3_aa: CASSLASLEYGYTF
v_call: TRBV5-1; d_call: .; j_call: TRBJ1-1; clone_size: .; cdr3_nt: TGCGCCAGCAGCTTGGGGGAGGTGAACACTGAAGCTTTCTTT; cdr3_aa: CASSLGEVNTEAFF
v_call: TRBV5-1; d_call: .; j_call: TRBJ1-3; clone_size: .; cdr3_nt: TGCGCCAGCAGCCAGGACAGCCCTGGAAACACCATATATTTT; cdr3_aa: CASSQDSPGNTIYF
v_call: TRBV15; d_call: .; j_call: TRBJ2-5; clone_size: .; cdr3_nt: TGTGCCACCAGCAGAGTTGGGGCAGTCCAAGAGACCCAGTACTTC; cdr3_aa: CATSRVGAVQETQYF
v_call: TRBV10-3; d_call: TRBD2; j_call: TRBJ2-3; clone_size: .; cdr3_nt: TGTGCCACCTCTAGCGGGACCTCCCCGGGCACAGATACGCAGTATTTT; cdr3_aa: CATSSGTSPGTDTQYF
v_call: TRBV6-5; d_call: TRBD1; j_call: TRBJ1-2; clone_size: .; cdr3_nt: TGTGCCAGCAGTTCCGGACAGGGGAAATATGGCTACACCTTC; cdr3_aa: CASSSGQGKYGYTF
v_call: TRBV6-5; d_call: .; j_call: TRBJ2-5; clone_size: .; cdr3_nt: TGTGCCACCCGCTGGGAGGTCCAGTACTTC; cdr3_aa: CATRWEVQYF
v_call: TRBV10-3; d_call: .; j_call: TRBJ1-2; clone_size: .; cdr3_nt: TGTGCCATCAGTGAGTCAGGGGGCTATGGCTACACCTTC; cdr3_aa: CAISESGGYGYTF
v_call: TRBV28; d_call: .; j_call: TRBJ1-6; clone_size: .; cdr3_nt: TGTGCCAGCAGTTCCGCGGGACGGCGAAATTCACCCCTCCACTTT; cdr3_aa: CASSSAGRRNSPLHF
v_call: TRBV19; d_call: .; j_call: TRBJ1-6; clone_size: .; cdr3_nt: TGTGCCAGTAGTATCGGGACATCCGACTATTCACCCCTCCACTTT; cdr3_aa: CASSIGTSDYSPLHF
v_call: TRBV18; d_call: TRBD2; j_call: TRBJ2-3; clone_size: few; cdr3_nt: TGTGCCAGCTTTTCTAGACTAGCGGGCACAGATACGCAGTATTTT; cdr3_aa: CASFSRLAGTDTQYF
v_call: TRBV21-1; d_call: .; j_call: TRBJ1-2; clone_size: once; cdr3_nt: TGTGCCAGCAGCAGGCTTCACAGGCCGGGTGGCTACACCTTC; cdr3_aa: CASSRLHRPGGYTF
v_call: TRBV27; d_call: TRBD1; j_call: TRBJ1-6; clone_size: .; cdr3_nt: TGTGCCAGCAGTCCGGGACAGTATAATTCACCCCTCCACTTT; cdr3_aa: CASSPGQYNSPLHF
v_call: TRBV10-3; d_call: .; j_call: TRBJ1-3; clone_size: .; cdr3_nt: TGTGCCGGTGCAGACAGCAGCGGAAACACCATATATTTT; cdr3_aa: CAGADSSGNTIYF
v_call: TRBV6-5; d_call: .; j_call: TRBJ1-5; clone_size: .; cdr3_nt: TGTGCCAGCAGACGCAAGCCTACAGGAAAGGAGCCCCAGCATTTT; cdr3_aa: CASRRKPTGKEPQHF
v_call: TRBV6-5; d_call: .; j_call: TRBJ1-1; clone_size: .; cdr3_nt: TGTGCCAGCAGTTACTCGAGGGCGGACACTGAAGCTTTCTTT; cdr3_aa: CASSYSRADTEAFF
v_call: TRBV6-5; d_call: TRBD2; j_call: TRBJ2-3; clone_size: few; cdr3_nt: TGTGCCAGCAAAGGGCGGGAGGGCCTTACAGATACGCAGTATTTT; cdr3_aa: CASKGREGLTDTQYF
v_call: TRBV5-4; d_call: .; j_call: TRBJ2-7; clone_size: .; cdr3_nt: TGTGCCAGCAGCTTTACAGGGGCGGGGGAGCAGTACTTC; cdr3_aa: CASSFTGAGEQYF
v_call: TRBV19; d_call: .; j_call: TRBJ1-5; clone_size: few; cdr3_nt: TGTGCCACCGAGGCGCCCGGGGGCAATCAGCCCCAGCATTTT; cdr3_aa: CATEAPGGNQPQHF
v_call: TRBV3-1/TRBV3-2; d_call: .; j_call: TRBJ1-2; clone_size: .; cdr3_nt: TGTGCCAGCAGCCTCTCGGGGTATGGCTACACCTTC; cdr3_aa: CASSLSGYGYTF
v_call: TRBV5-1; d_call: .; j_call: TRBJ2-1; clone_size: .; cdr3_nt: TGCGCCAGCAGCGTTTCAACGGGCAGAGGGTCCTACAATGAGCAGTTCTTC; cdr3_aa: CASSVSTGRGSYNEQFF
v_call: TRBV20-1; d_call: TRBD1; j_call: TRBJ2-7; clone_size: .; cdr3_nt: TGCAGTGCTAGTGAACCGGGACAGGGGGCTTACGAGCAGTACTTC; cdr3_aa: CSASEPGQGAYEQYF
v_call: TRBV5-1; d_call: TRBD1; j_call: TRBJ1-6; clone_size: .; cdr3_nt: TGCGCCAGCAGCAAAGGGACAGGGCGGAGCTCCTATAATTCACCCCTCCACTTT; cdr3_aa: CASSKGTGRSSYNSPLHF
v_call: TRBV6-2/TRBV6-3; d_call: TRBD2; j_call: TRBJ2-7; clone_size: once; cdr3_nt: TGTGCCAGCAGTTACTCGAGGCTAGCGGGGTCCTACGAGCAGTACTTC; cdr3_aa: CASSYSRLAGSYEQYF
v_call: TRBV28; d_call: TRBD1; j_call: TRBJ1-4; clone_size: .; cdr3_nt: TGTGCCAGCAGTTCAACAGGGGGGGCTAATGAAAAACTGTTTTTT; cdr3_aa: CASSSTGGANEKLFF
v_call: TRBV28; d_call: TRBD1; j_call: TRBJ1-1; clone_size: .; cdr3_nt: TGTGCCAGCAGCCCCGGGACAGGGAACGGTGAAGCTTTCTTT; cdr3_aa: CASSPGTGNGEAFF
v_call: TRBV3-1/TRBV3-2; d_call: .; j_call: TRBJ2-3; clone_size: once; cdr3_nt: TGTGCCAGCAGCCAAGATTTAGGGGCTAGCGGCACAGATACGCAGTATTTT; cdr3_aa: CASSQDLGASGTDTQYF